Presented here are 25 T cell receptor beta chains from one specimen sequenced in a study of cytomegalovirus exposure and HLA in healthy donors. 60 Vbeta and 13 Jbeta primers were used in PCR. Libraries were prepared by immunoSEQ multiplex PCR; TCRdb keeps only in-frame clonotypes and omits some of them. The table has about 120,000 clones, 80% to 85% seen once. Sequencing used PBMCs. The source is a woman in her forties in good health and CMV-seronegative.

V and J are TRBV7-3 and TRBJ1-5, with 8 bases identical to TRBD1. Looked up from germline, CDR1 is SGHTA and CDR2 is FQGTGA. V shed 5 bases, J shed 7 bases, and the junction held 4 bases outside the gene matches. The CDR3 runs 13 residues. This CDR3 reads CASSEQGGQPQHF. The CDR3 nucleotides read TGTGCCAGCAGCGAACAGGGGGGACAGCCCCAGCATTTT. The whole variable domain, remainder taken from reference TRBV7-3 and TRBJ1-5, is GAGVSQTPSNKVTEKGKYVELRCDPISGHTALYWYRQSLGQGPEFLIYFQGTGAADDSGLPNDRFFAVRPEGSVSTLKIQRTERGDSAVYLCASSEQGGQPQHFGDGTRLSIL.

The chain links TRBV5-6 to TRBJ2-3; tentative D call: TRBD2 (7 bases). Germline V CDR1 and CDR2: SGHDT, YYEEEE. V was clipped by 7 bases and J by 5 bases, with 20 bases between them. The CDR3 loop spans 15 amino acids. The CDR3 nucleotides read TGTGCCAGCCCCAACTGGGGGGGCTACGAAGATACGCAGTATTTT. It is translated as CASPNWGGYEDTQYF.

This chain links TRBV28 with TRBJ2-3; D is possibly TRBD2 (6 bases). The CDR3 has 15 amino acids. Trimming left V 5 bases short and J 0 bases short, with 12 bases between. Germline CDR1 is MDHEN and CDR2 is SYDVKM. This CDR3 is CASSQKRASTDTQYF. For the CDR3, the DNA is TGTGCCAGCAGTCAGAAGCGGGCTAGCACAGATACGCAGTATTTT.

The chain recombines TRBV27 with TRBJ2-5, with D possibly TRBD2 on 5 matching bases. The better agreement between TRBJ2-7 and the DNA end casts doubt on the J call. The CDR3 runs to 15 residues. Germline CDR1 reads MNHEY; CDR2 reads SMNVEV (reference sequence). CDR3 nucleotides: TGTGCCAGCAGTTTATCGATAGCAGCGGTCTCCGAGCAGTACTTC. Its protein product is CASSLSIAAVSEQYF.

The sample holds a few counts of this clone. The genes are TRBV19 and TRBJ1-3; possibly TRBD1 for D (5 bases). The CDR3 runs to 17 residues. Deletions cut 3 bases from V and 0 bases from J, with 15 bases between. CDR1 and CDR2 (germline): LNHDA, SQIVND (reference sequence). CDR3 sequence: CASSMLRQRYSGNTIYF. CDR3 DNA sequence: TGTGCCAGTAGTATGTTGAGACAGAGATACTCTGGAAACACCATATATTTT.

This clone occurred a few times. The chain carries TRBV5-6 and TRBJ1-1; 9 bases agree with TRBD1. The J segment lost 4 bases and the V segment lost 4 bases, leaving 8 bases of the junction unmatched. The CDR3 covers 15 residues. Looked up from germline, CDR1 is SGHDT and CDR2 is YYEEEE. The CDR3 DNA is TGTGCCAGCAGCGGGGGGGACAGGGACTTCACTGAAGCTTTCTTT. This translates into CASSGGDRDFTEAFF.

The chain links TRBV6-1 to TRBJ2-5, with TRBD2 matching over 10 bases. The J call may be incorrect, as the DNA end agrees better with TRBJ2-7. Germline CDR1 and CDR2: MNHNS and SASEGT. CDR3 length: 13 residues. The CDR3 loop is CASSGLAGAEQYF. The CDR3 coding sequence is TGTGCCAGCAGTGGGCTAGCGGGGGCCGAGCAGTACTTC.

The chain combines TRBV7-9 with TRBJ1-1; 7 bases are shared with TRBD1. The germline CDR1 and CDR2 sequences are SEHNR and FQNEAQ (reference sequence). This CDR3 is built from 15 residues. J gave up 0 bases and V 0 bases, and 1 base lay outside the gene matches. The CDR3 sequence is CASSLAGQLNTEAFF. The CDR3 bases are TGTGCCAGCAGCTTAGCGGGACAGTTGAACACTGAAGCTTTCTTT.

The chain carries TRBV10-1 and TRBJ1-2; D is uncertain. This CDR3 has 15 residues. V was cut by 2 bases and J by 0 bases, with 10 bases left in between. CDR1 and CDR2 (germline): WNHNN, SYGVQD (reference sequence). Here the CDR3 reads CASSEVRFTNYGYTF. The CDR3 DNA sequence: TGCGCCAGCAGTGAGGTCAGGTTTACTAACTATGGCTACACCTTC.

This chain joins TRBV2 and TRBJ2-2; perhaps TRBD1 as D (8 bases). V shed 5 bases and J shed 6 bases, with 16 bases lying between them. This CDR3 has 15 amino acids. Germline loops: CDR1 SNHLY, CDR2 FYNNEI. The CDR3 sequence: CASSQDREGAGELFF. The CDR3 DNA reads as TGTGCCAGCAGTCAGGACAGGGAGGGCGCCGGGGAGCTGTTTTTT.

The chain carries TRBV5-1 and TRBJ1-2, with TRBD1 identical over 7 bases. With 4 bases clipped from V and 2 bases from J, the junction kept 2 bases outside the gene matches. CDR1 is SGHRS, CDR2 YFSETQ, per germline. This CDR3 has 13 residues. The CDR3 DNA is TGCGCCAGCAGCGTGGGACAGAACTATGGCTACACCTTC. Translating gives CASSVGQNYGYTF.

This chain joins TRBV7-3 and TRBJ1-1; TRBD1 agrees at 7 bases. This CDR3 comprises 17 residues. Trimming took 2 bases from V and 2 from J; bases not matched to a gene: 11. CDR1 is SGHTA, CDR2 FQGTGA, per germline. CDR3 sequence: CASSLRGGRWVNTEAFF. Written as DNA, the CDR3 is TGTGCCAGCAGCTTACGAGGGGGCCGGTGGGTTAACACTGAAGCTTTCTTT.

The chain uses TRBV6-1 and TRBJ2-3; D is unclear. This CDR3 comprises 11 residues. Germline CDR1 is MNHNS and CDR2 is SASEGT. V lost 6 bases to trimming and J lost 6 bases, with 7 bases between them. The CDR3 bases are TGTGCCAGCAGGAGTATGGATACGCAGTATTTT. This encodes CASRSMDTQYF.

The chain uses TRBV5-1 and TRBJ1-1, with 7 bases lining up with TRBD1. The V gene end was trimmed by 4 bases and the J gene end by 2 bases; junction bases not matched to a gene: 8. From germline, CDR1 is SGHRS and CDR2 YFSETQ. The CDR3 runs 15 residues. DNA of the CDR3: TGCGCCAGCAGCCCACAACAGGGGCAAAACACTGAAGCTTTCTTT. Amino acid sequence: CASSPQQGQNTEAFF.

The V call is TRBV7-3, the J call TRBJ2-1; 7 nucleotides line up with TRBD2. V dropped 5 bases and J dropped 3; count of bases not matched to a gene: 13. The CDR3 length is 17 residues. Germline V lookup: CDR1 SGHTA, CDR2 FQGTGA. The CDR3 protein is CASSKQKSGTNYNEQFF. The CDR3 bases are TGTGCCAGCAGCAAACAGAAAAGCGGGACCAACTACAATGAGCAGTTCTTC.

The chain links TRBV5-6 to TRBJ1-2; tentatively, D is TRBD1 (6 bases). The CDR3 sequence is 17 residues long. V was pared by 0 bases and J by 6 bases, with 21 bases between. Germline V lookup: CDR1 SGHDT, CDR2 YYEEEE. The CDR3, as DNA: TGTGCCAGCAGCTTGGTTGGATCGGGGGGCCATGGCGATGGCTACACCTTC. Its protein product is CASSLVGSGGHGDGYTF. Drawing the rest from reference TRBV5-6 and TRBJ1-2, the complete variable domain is DAGVTQSPTHLIKTRGQQVTLRCSPKSGHDTVSWYQQALGQGPQFIFQYYEEEERQRGNFPDRFSGHQFPNYSSELNVNALLLGDSALYLCASSLVGSGGHGDGYTFGSGTRLTVV.

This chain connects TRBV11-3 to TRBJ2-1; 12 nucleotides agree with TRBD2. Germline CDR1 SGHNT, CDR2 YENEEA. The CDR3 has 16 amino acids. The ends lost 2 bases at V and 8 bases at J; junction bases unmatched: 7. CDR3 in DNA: TGTGCCAGCAGCTTATACACTAGCGGGAGGTTGGATGAGCAGTTCTTC. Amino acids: CASSLYTSGRLDEQFF.

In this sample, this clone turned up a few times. The CDR3: CASSRYRTDTQYF. CDR3 bases: TGTGCCAGCAGTCGGTACCGCACAGATACGCAGTATTTT. The chain joins TRBV2 to TRBJ2-3; D ambiguous. V lost 5 bases, J lost 1 base, and 7 bases lay in between. Per the germline V gene, CDR1 is SNHLY and CDR2 is FYNNEI. The CDR3 is 13 amino acids.

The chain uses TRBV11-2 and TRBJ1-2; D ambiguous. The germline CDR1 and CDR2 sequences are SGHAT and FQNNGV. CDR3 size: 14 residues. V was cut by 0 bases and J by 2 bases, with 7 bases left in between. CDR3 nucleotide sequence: TGTGCCAGCAGCTTAGAGACACCGAACTATGGCTACACCTTC. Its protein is CASSLETPNYGYTF.

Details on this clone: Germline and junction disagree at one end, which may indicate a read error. The CDR3 DNA is TGTTCCAGCAGCTCCGACCCGGCCAGGACTAACTATGGCTACACCTTC. Translated: CSSSSDPARTNYGYTF. The chain links TRBV7-9 to TRBJ1-2; D is unclear. The CDR3 consists of 16 residues. The germline V gene encodes CDR1 SEHNR and CDR2 FQNEAQ (reference sequence).

CDR3 amino acids: CASSPISAGSQPQHF. The CDR3 bases are TGTGCCAGCAGTCCCATTTCCGCGGGAAGTCAGCCCCAGCATTTT. This chain joins TRBV28 and TRBJ1-5; D unresolved. The CDR3 is 15 residues long. V dropped 5 bases and J dropped 6 bases, with 17 bases sitting between them. Germline CDR1 reads MDHEN; CDR2 reads SYDVKM.

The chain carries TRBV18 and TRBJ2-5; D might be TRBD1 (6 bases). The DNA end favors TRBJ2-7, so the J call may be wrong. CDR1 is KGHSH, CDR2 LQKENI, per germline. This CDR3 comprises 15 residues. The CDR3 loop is CASSPLKQGVGEQYF. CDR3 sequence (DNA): TGTGCCAGCTCACCATTAAAACAGGGCGTAGGCGAGCAGTACTTC.

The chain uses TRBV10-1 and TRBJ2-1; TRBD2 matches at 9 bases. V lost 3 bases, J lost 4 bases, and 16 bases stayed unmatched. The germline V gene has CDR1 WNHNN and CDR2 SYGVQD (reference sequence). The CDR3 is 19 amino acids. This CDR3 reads CASSELGLAGPNQYNEQFF. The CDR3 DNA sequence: TGCGCCAGCAGTGAATTAGGTCTAGCGGGACCTAATCAATACAATGAGCAGTTCTTC.

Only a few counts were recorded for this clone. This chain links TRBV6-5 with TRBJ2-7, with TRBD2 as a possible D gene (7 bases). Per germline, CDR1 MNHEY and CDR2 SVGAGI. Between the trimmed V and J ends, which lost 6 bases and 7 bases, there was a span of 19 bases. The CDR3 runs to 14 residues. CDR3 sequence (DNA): TGTGCCAGCAGCCCCGGACTCGGGGGGCAAGAGCAGTACTTC. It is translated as CASSPGLGGQEQYF.

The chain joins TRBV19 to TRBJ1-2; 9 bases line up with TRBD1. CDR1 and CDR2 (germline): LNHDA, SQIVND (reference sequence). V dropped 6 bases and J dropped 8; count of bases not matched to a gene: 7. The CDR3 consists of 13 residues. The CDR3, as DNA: TGTGCCAGTAGCACACAGGGGGCGGACGGCTACACCTTC. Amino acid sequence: CASSTQGADGYTF.